One and the same sample provided the 10 T cell receptor beta chains below, sequenced in a study of T cells after yellow fever vaccination. MiXCR, run by TCRdb on the 5' RACE reads, gives a single entry per CDR3 protein. The repertoire holds 250,000 or so distinct CDR3 sequences, with approximately 3.5% as singletons. Sequencing used PBMCs, obtained 15 days after the yellow fever booster vaccination. The receptor set was obtained from a man aged 18 to 35 who received the YFV17D yellow fever vaccine.

This clonotype was recorded at least ten times. The V gene is TRBV7-9, the J gene TRBJ2-2, with D possibly being TRBD1 or TRBD2 (5 bases each). The germline V gene encodes CDR1 SEHNR and CDR2 FQNEAQ (reference sequence). The CDR3 length is 16 residues. V shed 5 bases and J shed 2 bases, with 15 bases lying between them. The CDR3 sequence is CASSPRAGANTGELFF. The CDR3, as DNA: TGTGCCAGCAGCCCACGAGCCGGGGCCAACACCGGGGAGCTGTTTTTT. Filled out from reference TRBV7-9 and TRBJ2-2, the complete variable domain reads DTGVSQNPRHKITKRGQNVTFRCDPISEHNRLYWYRQTLGQGPEFLTYFQNEAQLEKSRLLSDRFSAERPKGSFSTLEIQRTEQGDSAMYLCASSPRAGANTGELFFGEGSRLTVL.

In this sample, this clonotype turned up once. The gene calls are TRBV5-6 and TRBJ1-3, with D maybe TRBD1 (6 bases). Trimming took 4 bases from V and 4 from J, leaving 12 bases between them. The CDR3 length is 14 residues. Per the germline V gene, CDR1 is SGHDT and CDR2 is YYEEEE. The chain's CDR3 is CASSKQGSGNTIYF. The CDR3 region has the DNA TGTGCCAGCAGCAAACAGGGTTCCGGAAACACCATATATTTT.

The sample holds many counts of this clonotype. The chain employs TRBV20-1 and TRBJ2-2, with no clear D. V lost 3 bases to trimming and J lost 2 bases, with 10 bases between them. Germline-derived CDR1 and CDR2 are DFQATT and SNEGSKA (reference sequence). The CDR3 length is 14 residues. The CDR3, as DNA: TGCAGTGCTAGCCCAGGAACCAACACCGGGGAGCTGTTTTTT. Protein sequence: CSASPGTNTGELFF.

This clonotype has a count of ten or more. The CDR3 nucleotides are TGTGCCAGCACCCAGGGACAGGCCCTAGGCTACACCTTC. Its protein product is CASTQGQALGYTF. The chain combines TRBV12-3 or TRBV12-4 with TRBJ1-2, with TRBD1 identical over 8 bases. Trimming took 7 bases from V and 8 from J; bases not matched to a gene: 9. The CDR3 contains 13 residues.

Ten or more counts support this clonotype. V gene TRBV5-6 combines with J gene TRBJ1-2; D is possibly TRBD1 (6 bases). The length of the CDR3 is 14 residues. Germline V gene sequence: CDR1 SGHDT, CDR2 YYEEEE. Between the trimmed V and J ends, which lost 0 bases and 2 bases, there was a span of 8 bases. The CDR3 region is CASSLVQGNYGYTF. In DNA, the CDR3 is TGTGCCAGCAGCTTGGTCCAGGGGAACTATGGCTACACCTTC.

Of note for this clonotype: A much larger clone differs by one base, so this may be a read error. The chain combines TRBV12-3 or TRBV12-4 with TRBJ2-1; tentatively, D is TRBD2 (5 bases). The CDR3 is made up of 15 amino acids. The chain's CDR3 is CASSAGIGGYTEQFF. The CDR3 coding sequence is TGTGCCAGCAGTGCCGGGATCGGCGGGTACACTGAGCAGTTCTTC.

In its sample, this clonotype was seen many times. The chain uses TRBV6-5 and TRBJ1-2; TRBD1 aligns across 8 bases. This CDR3 has 12 residues. The germline V gene encodes CDR1 MNHEY and CDR2 SVGAGI. Germline trimming cut 8 bases from V and 8 bases from J; bases unmatched to any gene: 7. CDR3 DNA sequence: TGTGCCAGCCAAGACAGGGGCCGGGGCTACACCTTC. Translating gives CASQDRGRGYTF.

In this sample, this clonotype turned up many times. V usage is TRBV2 and J usage is TRBJ1-6, with D tentatively TRBD1 (5 bases). Between the trimmed V and J ends, which lost 7 bases and 9 bases, there was a span of 16 bases. The CDR3 extends over 14 amino acids. Germline V lookup: CDR1 SNHLY, CDR2 FYNNEI. The CDR3 loop reads CASNAQGGISPLHF. CDR3 in DNA: TGTGCCAGCAACGCTCAGGGAGGAATTTCACCCCTCCACTTT.

This clonotype was detected ten times or more. This chain links TRBV25-1 with TRBJ2-2; D possibly corresponds to TRBD1 (7 bases). Germline V gene lookup returns CDR1 MGHDK and CDR2 SYGVNS. This CDR3 has 14 residues. V was clipped by 5 bases and J by 7 bases, with 14 bases between them. The CDR3 bases are TGTGCCAGCAGTAAGGAGGGGGCGTTCGGGGAGCTGTTTTTT. Translation gives CASSKEGAFGELFF.

This clonotype was picked up many times. This rearrangement joins TRBV20-1 to TRBJ1-5; the D gene is possibly TRBD1 (5 bases). Germline CDR1 DFQATT, CDR2 SNEGSKA (reference sequence). This CDR3 has 17 amino acids. Trimming took off 0 bases at V and 1 base at J, with 16 bases between the two ends. CDR3 residues: CSARDLRRGSSNQPQHF. CDR3 in DNA: TGCAGTGCTAGAGATCTGCGTCGGGGGAGCAGCAATCAGCCCCAGCATTTT.